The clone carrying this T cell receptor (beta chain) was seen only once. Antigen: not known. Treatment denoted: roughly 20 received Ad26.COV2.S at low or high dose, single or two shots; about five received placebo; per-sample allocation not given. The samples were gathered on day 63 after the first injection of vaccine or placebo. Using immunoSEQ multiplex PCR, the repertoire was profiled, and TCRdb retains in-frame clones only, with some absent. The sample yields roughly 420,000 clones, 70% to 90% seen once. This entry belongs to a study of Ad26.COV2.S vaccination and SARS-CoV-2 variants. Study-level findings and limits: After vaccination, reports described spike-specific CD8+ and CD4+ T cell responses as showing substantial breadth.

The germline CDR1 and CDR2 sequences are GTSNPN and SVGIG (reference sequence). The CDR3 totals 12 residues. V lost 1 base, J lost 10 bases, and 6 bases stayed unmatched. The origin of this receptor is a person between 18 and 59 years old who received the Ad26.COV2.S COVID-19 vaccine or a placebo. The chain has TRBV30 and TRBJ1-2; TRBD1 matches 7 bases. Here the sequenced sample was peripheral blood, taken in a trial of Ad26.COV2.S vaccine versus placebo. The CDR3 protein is CAWSEQGRLYTF. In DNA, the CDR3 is TGTGCCTGGAGTGAACAGGGGCGTCTCTACACCTTC. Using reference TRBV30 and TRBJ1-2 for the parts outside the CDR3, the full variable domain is SQTIHQWPATLVQPVGSPLSLECTVEGTSNPNLYWYRQAAGRGLQLLFYSVGIGQISSEVPQNLSASRPQDRQFILSSKKLLLSDSGFYLCAWSEQGRLYTFGSGTRLTVV.